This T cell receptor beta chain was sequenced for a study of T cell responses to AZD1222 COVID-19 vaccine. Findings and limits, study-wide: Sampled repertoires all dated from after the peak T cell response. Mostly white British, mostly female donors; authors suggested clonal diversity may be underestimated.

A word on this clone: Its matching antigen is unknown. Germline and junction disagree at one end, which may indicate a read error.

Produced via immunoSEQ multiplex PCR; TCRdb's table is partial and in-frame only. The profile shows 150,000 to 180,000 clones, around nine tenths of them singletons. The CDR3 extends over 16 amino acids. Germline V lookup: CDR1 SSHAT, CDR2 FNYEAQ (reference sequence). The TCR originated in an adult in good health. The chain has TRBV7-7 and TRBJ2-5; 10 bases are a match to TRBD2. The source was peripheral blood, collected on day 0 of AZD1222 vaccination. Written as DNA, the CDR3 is TGTGCTAGCAGCTTTGGAGCGGGGGGGTCCCAAGAGACCCAGTACTTC. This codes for CASSFGAGGSQETQYF.